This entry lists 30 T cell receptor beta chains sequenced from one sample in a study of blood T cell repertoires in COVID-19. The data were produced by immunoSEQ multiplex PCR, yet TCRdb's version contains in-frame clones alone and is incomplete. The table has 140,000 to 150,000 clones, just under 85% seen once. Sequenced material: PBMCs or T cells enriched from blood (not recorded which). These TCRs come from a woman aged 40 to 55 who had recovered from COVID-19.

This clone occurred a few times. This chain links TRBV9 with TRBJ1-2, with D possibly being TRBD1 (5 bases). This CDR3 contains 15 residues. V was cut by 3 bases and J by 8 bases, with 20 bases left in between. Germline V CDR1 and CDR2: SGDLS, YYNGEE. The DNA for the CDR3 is TGTGCCAGCAGCGCCACCTTTACAGGCCCAGAGGGCTACACCTTC. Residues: CASSATFTGPEGYTF.

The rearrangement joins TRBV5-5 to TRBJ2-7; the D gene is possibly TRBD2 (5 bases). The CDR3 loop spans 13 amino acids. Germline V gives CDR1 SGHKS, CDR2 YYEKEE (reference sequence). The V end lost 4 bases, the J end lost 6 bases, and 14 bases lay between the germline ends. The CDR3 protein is CASSHLPEAEQYF. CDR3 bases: TGTGCCAGCAGCCACCTCCCGGAGGCCGAGCAGTACTTC.

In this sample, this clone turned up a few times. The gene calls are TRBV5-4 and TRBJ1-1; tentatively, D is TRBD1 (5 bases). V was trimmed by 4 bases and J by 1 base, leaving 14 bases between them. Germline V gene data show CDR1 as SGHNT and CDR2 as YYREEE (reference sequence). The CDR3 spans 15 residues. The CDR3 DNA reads TGTGCCAGCAGCCGGCCGGACACAGGGAACACTGAAGCTTTCTTT. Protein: CASSRPDTGNTEAFF. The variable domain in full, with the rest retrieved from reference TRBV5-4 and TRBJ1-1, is ETGVTQSPTHLIKTRGQQVTLRCSSQSGHNTVSWYQQALGQGPQFIFQYYREEENGRGNFPPRFSGLQFPNYSSELNVNALELDDSALYLCASSRPDTGNTEAFFGQGTRLTVV.

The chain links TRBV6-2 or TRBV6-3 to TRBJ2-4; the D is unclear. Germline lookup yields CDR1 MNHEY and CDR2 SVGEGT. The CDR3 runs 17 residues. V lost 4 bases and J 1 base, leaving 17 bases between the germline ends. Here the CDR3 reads CASSSPTRVGAKNIQYF. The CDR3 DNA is TGTGCCAGCAGTTCCCCCACCCGGGTTGGGGCCAAAAACATTCAGTACTTC.

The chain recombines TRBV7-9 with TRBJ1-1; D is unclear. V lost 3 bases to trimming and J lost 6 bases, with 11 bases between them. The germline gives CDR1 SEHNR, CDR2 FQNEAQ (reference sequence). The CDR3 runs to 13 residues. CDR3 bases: TGTGCCAGCAGCTTGAGGACTGGGGCTGAAGCTTTCTTT. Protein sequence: CASSLRTGAEAFF.

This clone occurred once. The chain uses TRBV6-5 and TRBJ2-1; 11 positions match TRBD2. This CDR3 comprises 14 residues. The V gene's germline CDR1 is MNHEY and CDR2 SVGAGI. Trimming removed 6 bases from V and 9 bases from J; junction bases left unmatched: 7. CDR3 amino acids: CASRQGLAEPEQFF. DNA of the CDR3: TGTGCCAGCAGGCAGGGACTAGCGGAACCTGAGCAGTTCTTC.

In DNA form, the CDR3 reads TGCAGTGGCTTGACAGGGGAAGAAGCTTTCTTT. Translation: CSGLTGEEAFF. The chain is built from TRBV20-1 and TRBJ1-1, with TRBD1 matching 8 bases. The germline CDR1 and CDR2 sequences are DFQATT and SNEGSKA (reference sequence). Unmatched junction bases numbered 6, after V lost 7 bases and J lost 8 bases. The CDR3 length is 11 residues.

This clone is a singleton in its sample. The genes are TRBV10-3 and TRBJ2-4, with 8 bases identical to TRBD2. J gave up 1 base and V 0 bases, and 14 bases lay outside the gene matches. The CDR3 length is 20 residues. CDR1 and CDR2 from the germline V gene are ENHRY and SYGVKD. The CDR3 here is CAISESWTSIPARAKNIQYF. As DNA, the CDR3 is TGTGCCATCAGTGAGTCGTGGACTAGCATCCCCGCTAGGGCCAAAAACATTCAGTACTTC.

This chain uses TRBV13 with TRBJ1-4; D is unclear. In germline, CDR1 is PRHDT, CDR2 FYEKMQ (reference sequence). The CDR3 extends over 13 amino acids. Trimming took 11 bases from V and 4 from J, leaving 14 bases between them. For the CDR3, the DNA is TGTGCCTCCAAAGACTCGTTTAATGAAAAACTGTTTTTT. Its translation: CASKDSFNEKLFF.

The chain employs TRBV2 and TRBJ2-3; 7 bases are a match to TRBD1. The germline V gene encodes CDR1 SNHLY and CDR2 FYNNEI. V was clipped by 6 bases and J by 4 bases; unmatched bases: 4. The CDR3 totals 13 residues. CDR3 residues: CASSQTGPDTQYF. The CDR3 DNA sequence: TGTGCCAGCAGCCAGACAGGGCCAGATACGCAGTATTTT.

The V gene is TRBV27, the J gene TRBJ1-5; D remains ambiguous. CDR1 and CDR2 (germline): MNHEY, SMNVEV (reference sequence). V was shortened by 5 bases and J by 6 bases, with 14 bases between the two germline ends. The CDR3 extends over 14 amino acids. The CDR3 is CASSPWMGGQPQHF. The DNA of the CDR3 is TGTGCCAGCAGTCCGTGGATGGGAGGTCAGCCCCAGCATTTT.

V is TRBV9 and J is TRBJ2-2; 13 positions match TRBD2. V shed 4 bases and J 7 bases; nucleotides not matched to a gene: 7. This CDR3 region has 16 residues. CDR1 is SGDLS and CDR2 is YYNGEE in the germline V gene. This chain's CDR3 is CASSPTTSGRIGELFF. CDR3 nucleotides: TGTGCCAGCAGCCCTACGACTAGCGGGAGGATCGGGGAGCTGTTTTTT.

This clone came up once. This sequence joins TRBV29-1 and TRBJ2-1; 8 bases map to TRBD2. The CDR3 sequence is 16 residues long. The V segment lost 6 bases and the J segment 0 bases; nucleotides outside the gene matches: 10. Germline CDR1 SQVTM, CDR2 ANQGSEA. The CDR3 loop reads CSVEDKRGPSYNEQFF. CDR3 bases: TGCAGCGTCGAGGATAAGCGGGGGCCCTCCTACAATGAGCAGTTCTTC.

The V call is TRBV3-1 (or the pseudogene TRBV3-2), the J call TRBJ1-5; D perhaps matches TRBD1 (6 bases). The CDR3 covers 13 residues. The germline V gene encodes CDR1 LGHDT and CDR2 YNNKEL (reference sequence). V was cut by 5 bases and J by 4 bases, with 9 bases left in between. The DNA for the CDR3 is TGTGCCAGCAGCGCAACAGGGAATCAGCCCCAGCATTTT. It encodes CASSATGNQPQHF.

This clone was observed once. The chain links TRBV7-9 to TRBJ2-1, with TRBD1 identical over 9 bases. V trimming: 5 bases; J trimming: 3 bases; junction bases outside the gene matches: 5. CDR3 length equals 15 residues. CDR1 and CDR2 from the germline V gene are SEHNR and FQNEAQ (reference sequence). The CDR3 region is CASSPPGQGYNEQFF. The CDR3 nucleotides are TGTGCCAGCAGCCCGCCGGGACAGGGCTACAATGAGCAGTTCTTC.

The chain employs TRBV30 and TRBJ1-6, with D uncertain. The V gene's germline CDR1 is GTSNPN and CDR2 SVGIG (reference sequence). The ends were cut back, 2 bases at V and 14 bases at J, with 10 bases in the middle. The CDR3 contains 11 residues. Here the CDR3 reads CAWSPGEALHF. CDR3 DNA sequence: TGTGCCTGGAGTCCGGGAGAAGCCCTCCACTTT. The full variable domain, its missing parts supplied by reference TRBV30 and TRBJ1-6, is SQTIHQWPATLVQPVGSPLSLECTVEGTSNPNLYWYRQAAGRGLQLLFYSVGIGQISSEVPQNLSASRPQDRQFILSSKKLLLSDSGFYLCAWSPGEALHFGNGTRLTVT.

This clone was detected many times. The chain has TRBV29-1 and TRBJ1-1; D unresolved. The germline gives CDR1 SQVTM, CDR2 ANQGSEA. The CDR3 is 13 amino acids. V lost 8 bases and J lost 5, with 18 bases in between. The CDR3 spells CSTRMEAGTEAFF. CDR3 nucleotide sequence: TGCAGCACCCGGATGGAGGCTGGGACTGAAGCTTTCTTT.

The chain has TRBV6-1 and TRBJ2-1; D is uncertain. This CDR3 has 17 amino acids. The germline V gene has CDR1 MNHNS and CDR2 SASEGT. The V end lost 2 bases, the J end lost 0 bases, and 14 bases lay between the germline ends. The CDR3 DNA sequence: TGTGCCAGCAGTGAATCTCCAGTCTCAGTCTCCTACAATGAGCAGTTCTTC. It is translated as CASSESPVSVSYNEQFF.

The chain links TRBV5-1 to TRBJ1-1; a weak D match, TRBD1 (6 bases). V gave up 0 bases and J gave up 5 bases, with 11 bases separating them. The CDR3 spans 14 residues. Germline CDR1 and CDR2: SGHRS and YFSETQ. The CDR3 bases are TGCGCCAGCAGCTTGGAGGCAGGGGAAACTGAAGCTTTCTTT. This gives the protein CASSLEAGETEAFF.

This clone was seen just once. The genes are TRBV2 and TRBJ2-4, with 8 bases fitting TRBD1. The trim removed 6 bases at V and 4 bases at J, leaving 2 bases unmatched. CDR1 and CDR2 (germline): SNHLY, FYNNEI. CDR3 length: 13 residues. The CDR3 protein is CASSDRGKNIQYF. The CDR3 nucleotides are TGTGCCAGCAGCGACAGGGGAAAAAACATTCAGTACTTC.

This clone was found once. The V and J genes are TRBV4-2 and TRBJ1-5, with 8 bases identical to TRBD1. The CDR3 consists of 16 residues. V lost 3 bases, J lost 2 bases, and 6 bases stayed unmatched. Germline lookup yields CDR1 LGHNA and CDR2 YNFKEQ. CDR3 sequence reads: CASSQTGVGGNQPQHF. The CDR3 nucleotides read TGTGCCAGCAGCCAGACAGGGGTCGGGGGCAATCAGCCCCAGCATTTT.

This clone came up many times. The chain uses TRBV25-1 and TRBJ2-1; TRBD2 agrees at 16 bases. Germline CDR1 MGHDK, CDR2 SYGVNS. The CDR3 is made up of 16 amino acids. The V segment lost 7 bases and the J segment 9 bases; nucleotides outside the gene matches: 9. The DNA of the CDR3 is TGTGCCAGCATTGGAACGGGACTAGCGGGAGGGGGTGAGCAGTTCTTC. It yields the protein CASIGTGLAGGGEQFF. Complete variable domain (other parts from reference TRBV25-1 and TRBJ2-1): EADIYQTPRYLVIGTGKKITLECSQTMGHDKMYWYQQDPGMELHLIHYSYGVNSTEKGDLSSESTVSRIRTEHFPLTLESARPSHTSQYLCASIGTGLAGGGEQFFGPGTRLTVL.

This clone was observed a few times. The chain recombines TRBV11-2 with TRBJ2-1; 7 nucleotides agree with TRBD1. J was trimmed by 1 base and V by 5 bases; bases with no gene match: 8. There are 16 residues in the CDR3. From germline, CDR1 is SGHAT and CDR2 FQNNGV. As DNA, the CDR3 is TGTGCCAGCAGCCTATTGACAGGGCCTTCCTACAATGAGCAGTTCTTC. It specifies CASSLLTGPSYNEQFF.

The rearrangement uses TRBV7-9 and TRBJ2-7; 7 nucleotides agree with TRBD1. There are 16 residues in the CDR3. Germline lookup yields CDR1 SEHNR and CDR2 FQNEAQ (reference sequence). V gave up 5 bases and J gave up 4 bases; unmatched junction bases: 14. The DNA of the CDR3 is TGTGCCAGCAGCAGCGGCCCATGGACAGGCCTATACGAGCAGTACTTC. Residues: CASSSGPWTGLYEQYF.

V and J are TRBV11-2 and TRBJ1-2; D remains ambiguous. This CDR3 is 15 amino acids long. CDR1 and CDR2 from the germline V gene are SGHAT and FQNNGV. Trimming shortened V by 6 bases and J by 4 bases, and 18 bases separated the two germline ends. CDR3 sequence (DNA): TGTGCCAGCAGGGATTTAGTCGAGGGTTCCTATGGCTACACCTTC. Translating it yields CASRDLVEGSYGYTF.

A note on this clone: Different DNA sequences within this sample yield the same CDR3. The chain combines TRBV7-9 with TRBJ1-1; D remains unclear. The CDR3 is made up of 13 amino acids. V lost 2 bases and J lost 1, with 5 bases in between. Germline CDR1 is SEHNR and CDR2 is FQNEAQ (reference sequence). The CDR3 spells CASSLSGNTEAFF. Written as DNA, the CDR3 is TGTGCCAGCAGCTTATCGGGGAACACTGAAGCTTTCTTT.

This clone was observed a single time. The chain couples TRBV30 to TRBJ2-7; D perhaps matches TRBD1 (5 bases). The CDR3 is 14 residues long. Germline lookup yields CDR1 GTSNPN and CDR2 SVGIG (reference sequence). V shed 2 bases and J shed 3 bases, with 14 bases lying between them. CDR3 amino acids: CAWSTGQGFYEQYF. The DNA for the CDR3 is TGTGCCTGGAGTACGGGCCAGGGCTTCTACGAGCAGTACTTC.

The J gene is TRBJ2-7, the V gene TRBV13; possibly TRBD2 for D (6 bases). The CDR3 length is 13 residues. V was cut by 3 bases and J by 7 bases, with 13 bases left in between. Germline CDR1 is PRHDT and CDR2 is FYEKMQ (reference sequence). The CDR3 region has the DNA TGTGCCAGCAGCTTTATATCTCGGGGGGAGCAGTACTTC. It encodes CASSFISRGEQYF. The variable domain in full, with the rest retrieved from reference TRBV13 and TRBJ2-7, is AAGVIQSPRHLIKEKRETATLKCYPIPRHDTVYWYQQGPGQDPQFLISFYEKMQSDKGSIPDRFSAQQFSDYHSELNMSSLELGDSALYFCASSFISRGEQYFGPGTRLTVT.

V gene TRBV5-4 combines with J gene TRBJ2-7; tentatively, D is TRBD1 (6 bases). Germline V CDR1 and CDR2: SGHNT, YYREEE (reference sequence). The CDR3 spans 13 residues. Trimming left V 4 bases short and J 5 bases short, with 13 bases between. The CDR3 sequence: CASSSRDNHEQYF. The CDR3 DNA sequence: TGTGCCAGCAGCAGCCGGGACAACCACGAGCAGTACTTC.

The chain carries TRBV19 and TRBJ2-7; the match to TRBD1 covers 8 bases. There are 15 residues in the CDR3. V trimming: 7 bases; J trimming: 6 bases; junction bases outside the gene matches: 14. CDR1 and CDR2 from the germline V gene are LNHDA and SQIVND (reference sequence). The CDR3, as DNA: TGTGCCAGTACCCCGGGGACCGGACAGGGTCTCGAGCAGTACTTC. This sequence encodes CASTPGTGQGLEQYF.